This T cell receptor beta chain was profiled in a study of T cell responses to AZD1222 COVID-19 vaccine. CDR3 size: 14 residues. Germline V gene sequence: CDR1 LNHDA, CDR2 SQIVND (reference sequence). Between the trimmed V and J ends, which lost 3 bases and 2 bases, there was a span of 9 bases. Produced via immunoSEQ multiplex PCR; TCRdb's table is partial and in-frame only. Of fewer than 100,000 clones in the sample, approximately 84% are singletons; the top ten hold approximately 14%. The input for sequencing was peripheral blood, taken 28 days after the second AZD1222 dose. This receptor was identified in an adult who received the AZD1222 COVID-19 vaccine. The rearrangement joins TRBV19 to TRBJ2-3; TRBD1 or TRBD2 may be the D gene (5 bases each). The CDR3 DNA reads as TGTGCCAGTAGTATCGGGGACCTCACAGATACGCAGTATTTT. Amino acid sequence: CASSIGDLTDTQYF.